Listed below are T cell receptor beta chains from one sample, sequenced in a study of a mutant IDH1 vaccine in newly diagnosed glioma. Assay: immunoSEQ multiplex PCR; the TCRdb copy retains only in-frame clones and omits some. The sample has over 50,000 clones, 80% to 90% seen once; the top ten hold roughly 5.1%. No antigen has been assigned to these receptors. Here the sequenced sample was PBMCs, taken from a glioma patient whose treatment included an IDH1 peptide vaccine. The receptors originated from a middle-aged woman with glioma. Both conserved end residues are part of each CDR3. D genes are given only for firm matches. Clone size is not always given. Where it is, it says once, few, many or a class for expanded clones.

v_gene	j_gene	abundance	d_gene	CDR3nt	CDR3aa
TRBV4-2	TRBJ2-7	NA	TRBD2	TGTGCCAGCAGCCCTGGGGCGGGGGGGCCCGAGCAGTACTTC	CASSPGAGGPEQYF
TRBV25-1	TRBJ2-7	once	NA	TGTGCCAGCAGTGAAGGGAACGAGCAGTACTTC	CASSEGNEQYF
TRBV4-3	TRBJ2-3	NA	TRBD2	TGCGCCAGCAGCCGTCAAGCCGTAGCGGGGGGGATGACCACAGATACGCAGTATTTT	CASSRQAVAGGMTTDTQYF
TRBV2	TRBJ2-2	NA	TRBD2	TGTGCCAGCAGTGAGGGCAGACTAGCGGGAGCCGGGGAGCTGTTTTTT	CASSEGRLAGAGELFF
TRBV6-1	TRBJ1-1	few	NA	TGTGCCAGCAGTGTTTGGCAGAGGACTGAAGCTTTCTTT	CASSVWQRTEAFF
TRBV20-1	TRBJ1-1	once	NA	TGCAGTGCTCTCTGGAACACTGAAGCTTTCTTT	CSALWNTEAFF
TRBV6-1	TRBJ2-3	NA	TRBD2	TGTGCCAGCAGCCGACTAGCGGGGGACACAGATACGCAGTATTTT	CASSRLAGDTDTQYF
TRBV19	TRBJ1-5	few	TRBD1	TGTGCCAGTAGAAGAGACAGGGGCCTCAATCAGCCCCAGCATTTT	CASRRDRGLNQPQHF
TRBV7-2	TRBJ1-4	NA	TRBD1	TGTGCCAGCAGCTTGGGGACAGGGGTCAGGGAAAAACTGTTTTTT	CASSLGTGVREKLFF
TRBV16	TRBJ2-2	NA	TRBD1	TGTGCCAGCAGCCAATGGTCAGGGGGCATCACCGGGGAGCTGTTTTTT	CASSQWSGGITGELFF
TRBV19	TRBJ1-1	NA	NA	TGTGCCAGTAGGAGACAGTCGGTCACTGAAGCTTTCTTT	CASRRQSVTEAFF
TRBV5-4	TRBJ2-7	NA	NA	TGTGCCAGCAGCTTATCTCCCTACGAGCAGTACTTC	CASSLSPYEQYF
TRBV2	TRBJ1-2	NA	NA	TGTGCCACTCTAGGGGGTAGAGGATCGTATGGCTACACCTTC	CATLGGRGSYGYTF
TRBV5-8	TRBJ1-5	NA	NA	TGTGCCAGCAGCTTGGAGAATCAGCCCCAGCATTTT	CASSLENQPQHF
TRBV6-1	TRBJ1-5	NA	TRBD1	TGTGCCAGCAGCGGGATAGGCAGGGGGGGCCAGCCCCAGCATTTT	CASSGIGRGGQPQHF